The 5 T cell receptor beta chains below come from one sample, sequenced in a study of graft-versus-host responses after intestinal transplantation. Using immunoSEQ multiplex PCR, the repertoire was profiled, and TCRdb retains in-frame clones only, with some absent. The sample contains about 31,000 clones, about 80% of which appear only once. These receptors' targets are unknown. The sample here was unstimulated CD8+ T cells sorted from spleen or lymph node cells, taken before intestinal transplant. The origin of the receptors is a human donor who received an intestinal transplant.

This clone was counted a few times. The V call is TRBV27, the J call TRBJ2-5, with 7 nucleotides matching TRBD2. J gave up 4 bases and V 4 bases, and 9 bases lay outside the gene matches. This CDR3 spans 15 amino acids. Germline loops: CDR1 MNHEY, CDR2 SMNVEV (reference sequence). The CDR3 sequence is CASSWEGLKGETQYF. The CDR3 DNA follows: TGTGCCAGCAGTTGGGAGGGACTAAAGGGAGAGACCCAGTACTTC.

A word on this clone: Other DNA sequences in this specimen translate into the identical CDR3. The CDR3 DNA sequence: TGTGCCAGCAGCGTAGGCGGGAGGGCGTACAATGAGCAGTTCTTC. Its translation: CASSVGGRAYNEQFF. The J gene is TRBJ2-1, the V gene TRBV9; 9 bases agree with TRBD2. The CDR3 loop spans 15 amino acids. Germline V gives CDR1 SGDLS, CDR2 YYNGEE. V was clipped by 0 bases and J by 4 bases; unmatched bases: 2.

The chain couples TRBV27 to TRBJ1-2, with 10 nucleotides matching TRBD1. The CDR3 runs 18 residues. Germline V gene lookup returns CDR1 MNHEY and CDR2 SMNVEV (reference sequence). The V gene end was trimmed by 2 bases and the J gene end by 3 bases; junction bases not matched to a gene: 12. The CDR3 DNA reads as TGTGCCAGCAGTTTAGCCCGACCGGGGGACAGGGGCGACTATGGCTACACCTTC. This translates into CASSLARPGDRGDYGYTF.

The chain couples TRBV9 to TRBJ2-7; 8 nucleotides match TRBD2. Germline V gives CDR1 SGDLS, CDR2 YYNGEE. Losses at the gene ends were 0 bases for V and 3 bases for J; bases not matched to a gene: 8. This CDR3 is 16 amino acids long. The CDR3 sequence is CASSVGGSGTLYEQYF. The CDR3 DNA reads as TGTGCCAGCAGCGTAGGAGGTAGCGGGACCCTCTACGAGCAGTACTTC.

This clone turned up a few times. V is TRBV4-1 and J is TRBJ2-6, with D maybe TRBD1 (5 bases). V was shortened by 2 bases and J by 0 bases, with 17 bases between the two germline ends. Germline loops: CDR1 MGHRA, CDR2 YSYEKL. This CDR3 has 19 residues. This CDR3 reads CASSQSGQGHNSGANVLTF. CDR3 sequence (DNA): TGCGCCAGCAGCCAATCAGGGCAGGGCCATAACTCTGGGGCCAACGTCCTGACTTTC.